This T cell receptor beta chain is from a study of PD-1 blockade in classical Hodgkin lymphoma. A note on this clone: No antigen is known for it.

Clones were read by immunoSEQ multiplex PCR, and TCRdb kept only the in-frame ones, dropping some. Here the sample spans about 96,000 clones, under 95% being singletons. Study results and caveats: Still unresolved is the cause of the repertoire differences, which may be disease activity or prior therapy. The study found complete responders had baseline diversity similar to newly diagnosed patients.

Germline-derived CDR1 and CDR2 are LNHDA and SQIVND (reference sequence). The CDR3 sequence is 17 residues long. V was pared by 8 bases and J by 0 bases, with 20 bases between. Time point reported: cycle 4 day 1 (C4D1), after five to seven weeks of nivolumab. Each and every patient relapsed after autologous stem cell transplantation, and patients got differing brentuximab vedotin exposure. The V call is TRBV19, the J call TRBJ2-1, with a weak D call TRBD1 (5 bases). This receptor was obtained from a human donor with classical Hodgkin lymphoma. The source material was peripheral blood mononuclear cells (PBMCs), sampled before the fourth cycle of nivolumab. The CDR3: CASGGRRGHSSYNEQFF. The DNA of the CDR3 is TGTGCCAGTGGTGGTAGACGCGGACATAGCTCCTACAATGAGCAGTTCTTC.